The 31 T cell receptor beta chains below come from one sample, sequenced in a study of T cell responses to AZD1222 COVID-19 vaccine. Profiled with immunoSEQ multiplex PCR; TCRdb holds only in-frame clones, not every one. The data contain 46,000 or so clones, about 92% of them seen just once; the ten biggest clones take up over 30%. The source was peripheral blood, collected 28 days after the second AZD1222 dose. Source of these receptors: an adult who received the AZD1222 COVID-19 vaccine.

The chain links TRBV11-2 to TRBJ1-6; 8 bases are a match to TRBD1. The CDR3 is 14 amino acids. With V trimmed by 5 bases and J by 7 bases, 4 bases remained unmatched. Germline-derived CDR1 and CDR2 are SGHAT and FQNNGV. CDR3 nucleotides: TGTGCCAGCAGCGACAGGGGCCGGAATTCACCCCTCCACTTT. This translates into CASSDRGRNSPLHF.

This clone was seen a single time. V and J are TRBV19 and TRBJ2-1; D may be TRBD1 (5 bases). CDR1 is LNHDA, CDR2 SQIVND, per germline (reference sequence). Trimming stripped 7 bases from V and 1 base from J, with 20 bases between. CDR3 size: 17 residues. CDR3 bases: TGTGCCAGTACCGATCGACAGCTACCACTTTCCTACAATGAGCAGTTCTTC. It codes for CASTDRQLPLSYNEQFF.

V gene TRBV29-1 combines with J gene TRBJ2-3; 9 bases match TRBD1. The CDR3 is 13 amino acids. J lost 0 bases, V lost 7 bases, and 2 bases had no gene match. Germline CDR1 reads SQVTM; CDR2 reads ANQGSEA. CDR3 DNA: TGCAGCGCTGGACAGGGGAGCACAGATACGCAGTATTTT. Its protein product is CSAGQGSTDTQYF.

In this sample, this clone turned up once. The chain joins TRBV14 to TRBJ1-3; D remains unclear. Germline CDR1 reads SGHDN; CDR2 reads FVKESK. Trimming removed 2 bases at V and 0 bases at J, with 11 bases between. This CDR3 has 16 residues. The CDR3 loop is CASSQLDGYSGNTIYF. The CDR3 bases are TGTGCCAGCAGCCAACTTGACGGGTACTCTGGAAACACCATATATTTT.

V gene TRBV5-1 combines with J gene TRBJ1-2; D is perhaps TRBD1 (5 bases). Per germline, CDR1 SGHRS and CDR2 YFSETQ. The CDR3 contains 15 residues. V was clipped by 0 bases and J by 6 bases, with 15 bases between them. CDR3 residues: CASSLGGNARDGYTF. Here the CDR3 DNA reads TGCGCCAGCAGCTTGGGGGGCAATGCCCGGGATGGCTACACCTTC.

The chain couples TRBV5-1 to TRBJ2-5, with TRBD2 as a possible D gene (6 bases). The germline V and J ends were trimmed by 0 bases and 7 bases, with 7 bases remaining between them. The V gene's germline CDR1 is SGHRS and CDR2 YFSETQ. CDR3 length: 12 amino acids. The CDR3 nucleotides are TGCGCCAGCAGCTTGGTCGGGGGGACCCAGTACTTC. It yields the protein CASSLVGGTQYF.

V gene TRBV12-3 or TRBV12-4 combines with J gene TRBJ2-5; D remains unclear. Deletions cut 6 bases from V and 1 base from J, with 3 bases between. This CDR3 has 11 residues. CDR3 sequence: CASRAQETQYF. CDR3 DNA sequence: TGTGCCAGCAGGGCCCAAGAGACCCAGTACTTC.

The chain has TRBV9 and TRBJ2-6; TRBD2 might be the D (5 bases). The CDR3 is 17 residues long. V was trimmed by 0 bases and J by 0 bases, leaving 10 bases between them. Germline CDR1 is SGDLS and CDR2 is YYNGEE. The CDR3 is CASSVADRGSGANVLTF. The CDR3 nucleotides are TGTGCCAGCAGCGTAGCTGACCGGGGCTCTGGGGCCAACGTCCTGACTTTC.

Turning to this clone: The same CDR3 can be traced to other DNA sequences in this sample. The CDR3 loop is CASSTGQGGQPQHF. The CDR3 nucleotides are TGTGCCAGTAGTACCGGACAGGGGGGGCAGCCCCAGCATTTT. This sequence joins TRBV19 and TRBJ1-5; 10 bases are a match to TRBD1. Germline CDR1 is LNHDA and CDR2 is SQIVND (reference sequence). The CDR3 is made up of 14 amino acids. V dropped 4 bases and J dropped 7; count of bases not matched to a gene: 4.

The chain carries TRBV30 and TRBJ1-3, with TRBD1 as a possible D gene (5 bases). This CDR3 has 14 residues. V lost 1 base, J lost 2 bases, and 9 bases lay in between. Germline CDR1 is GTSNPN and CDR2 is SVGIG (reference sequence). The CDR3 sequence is CAWSAGTTGNTIYF. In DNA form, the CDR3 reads TGTGCCTGGAGTGCCGGGACTACTGGAAACACCATATATTTT.

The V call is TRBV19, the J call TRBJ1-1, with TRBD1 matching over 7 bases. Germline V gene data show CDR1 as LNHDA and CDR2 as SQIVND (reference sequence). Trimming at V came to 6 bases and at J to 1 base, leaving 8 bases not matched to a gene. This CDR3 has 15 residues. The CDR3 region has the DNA TGTGCCAGTAGATACCCAGGGGGGACGAACACTGAAGCTTTCTTT. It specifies CASRYPGGTNTEAFF.

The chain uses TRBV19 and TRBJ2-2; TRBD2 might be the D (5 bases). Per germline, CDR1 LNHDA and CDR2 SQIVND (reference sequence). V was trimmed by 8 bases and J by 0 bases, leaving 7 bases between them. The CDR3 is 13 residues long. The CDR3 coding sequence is TGTGCCAGTTTGAGGGCGAACACCGGGGAGCTGTTTTTT. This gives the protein CASLRANTGELFF.

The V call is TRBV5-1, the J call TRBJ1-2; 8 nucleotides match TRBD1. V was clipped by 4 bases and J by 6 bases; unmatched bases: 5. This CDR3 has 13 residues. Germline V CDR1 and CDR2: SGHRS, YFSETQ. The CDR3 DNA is TGCGCCAGCAGCCAGCAGGGGGCGGATGGCTACACCTTC. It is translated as CASSQQGADGYTF.

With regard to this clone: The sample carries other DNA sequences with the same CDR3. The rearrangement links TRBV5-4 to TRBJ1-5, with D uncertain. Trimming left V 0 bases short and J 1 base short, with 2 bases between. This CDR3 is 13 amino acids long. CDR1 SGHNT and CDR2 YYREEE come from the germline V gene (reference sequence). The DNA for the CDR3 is TGTGCCAGCAGCTTGGACAGCAATCAGCCCCAGCATTTT. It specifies CASSLDSNQPQHF.

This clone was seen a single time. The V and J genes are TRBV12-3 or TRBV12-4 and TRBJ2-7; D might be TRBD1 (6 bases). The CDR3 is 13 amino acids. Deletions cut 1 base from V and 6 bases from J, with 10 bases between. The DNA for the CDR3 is TGTGCCAGCAGTTTAGAACAGGGTCTCGAGCAGTACTTC. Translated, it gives CASSLEQGLEQYF.

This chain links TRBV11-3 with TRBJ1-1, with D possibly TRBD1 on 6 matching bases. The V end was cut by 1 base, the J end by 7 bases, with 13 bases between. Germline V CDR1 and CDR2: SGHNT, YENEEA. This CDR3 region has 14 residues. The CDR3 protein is CASSLGAGASEAFF. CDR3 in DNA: TGTGCCAGCAGCTTAGGTGCGGGGGCCAGTGAAGCTTTCTTT.

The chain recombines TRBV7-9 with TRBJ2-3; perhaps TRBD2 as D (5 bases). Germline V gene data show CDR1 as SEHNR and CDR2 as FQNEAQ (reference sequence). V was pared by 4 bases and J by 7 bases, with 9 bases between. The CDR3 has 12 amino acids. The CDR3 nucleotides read TGTGCCAGCAGCTCAGAGGGATATACGCAGTATTTT. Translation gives CASSSEGYTQYF.

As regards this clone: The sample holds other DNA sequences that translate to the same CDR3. CDR3 amino acids: CASSRGTDSPLHF. CDR3 DNA: TGCGCCAGCAGCCGTGGGACCGATTCACCCCTCCACTTT. The rearrangement uses TRBV4-3 and TRBJ1-6; D perhaps matches TRBD1 (5 bases). Per germline, CDR1 LGHNA and CDR2 YSLEER. The CDR3 loop spans 13 amino acids. Between the trimmed V and J ends, which lost 4 bases and 8 bases, there was a span of 9 bases.

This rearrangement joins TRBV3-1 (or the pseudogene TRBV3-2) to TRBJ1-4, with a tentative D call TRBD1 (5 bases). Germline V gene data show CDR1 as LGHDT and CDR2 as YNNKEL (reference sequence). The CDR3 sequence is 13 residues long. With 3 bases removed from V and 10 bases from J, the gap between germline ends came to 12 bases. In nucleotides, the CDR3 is TGTGCCAGCAGCCAGGGGGACGTTCTAAAACTGTTTTTT. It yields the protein CASSQGDVLKLFF.

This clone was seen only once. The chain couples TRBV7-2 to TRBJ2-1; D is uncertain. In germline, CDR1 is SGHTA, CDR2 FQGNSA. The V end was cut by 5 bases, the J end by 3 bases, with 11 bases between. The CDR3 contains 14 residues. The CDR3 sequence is CASSPRAIYNEQFF. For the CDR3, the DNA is TGTGCCAGCAGCCCCCGCGCTATCTACAATGAGCAGTTCTTC. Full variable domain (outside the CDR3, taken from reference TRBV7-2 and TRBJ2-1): GAGVSQSPSNKVTEKGKDVELRCDPISGHTALYWYRQSLGQGLEFLIYFQGNSAPDKSGLPSDRFSAERTGGSVSTLTIQRTQQEDSAVYLCASSPRAIYNEQFFGPGTRLTVL.

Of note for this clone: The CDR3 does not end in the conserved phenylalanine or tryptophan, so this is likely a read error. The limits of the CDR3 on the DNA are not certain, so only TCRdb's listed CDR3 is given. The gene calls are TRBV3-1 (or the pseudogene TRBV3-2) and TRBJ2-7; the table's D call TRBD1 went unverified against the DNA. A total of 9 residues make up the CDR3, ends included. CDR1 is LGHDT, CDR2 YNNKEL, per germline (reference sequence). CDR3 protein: CASSLGRGA.

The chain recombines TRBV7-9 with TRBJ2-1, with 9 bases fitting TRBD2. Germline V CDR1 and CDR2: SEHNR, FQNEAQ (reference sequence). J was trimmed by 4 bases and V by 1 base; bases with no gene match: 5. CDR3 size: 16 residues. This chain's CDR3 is CASSLGLAGNYNEQFF. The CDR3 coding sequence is TGTGCCAGCAGCTTAGGGCTAGCGGGGAATTACAATGAGCAGTTCTTC.

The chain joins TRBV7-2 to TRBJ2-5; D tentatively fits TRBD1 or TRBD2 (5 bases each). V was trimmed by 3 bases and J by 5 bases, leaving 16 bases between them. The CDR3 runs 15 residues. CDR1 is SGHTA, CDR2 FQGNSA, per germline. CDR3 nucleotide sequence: TGTGCCAGCAGCTTGGACGGGGCTAAGATGGAGACCCAGTACTTC. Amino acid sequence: CASSLDGAKMETQYF.

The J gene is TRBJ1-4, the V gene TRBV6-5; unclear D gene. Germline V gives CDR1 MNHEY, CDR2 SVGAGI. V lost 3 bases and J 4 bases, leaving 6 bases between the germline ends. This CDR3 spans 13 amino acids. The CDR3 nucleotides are TGTGCCAGCAGTTATCAGTATAATGAAAAACTGTTTTTT. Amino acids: CASSYQYNEKLFF.

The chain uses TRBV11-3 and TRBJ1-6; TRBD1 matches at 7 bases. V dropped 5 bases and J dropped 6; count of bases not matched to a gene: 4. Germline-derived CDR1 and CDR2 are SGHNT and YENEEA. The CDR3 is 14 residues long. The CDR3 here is CASSRQGTNSPLHF. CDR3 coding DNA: TGTGCCAGCAGCCGACAGGGCACTAATTCACCCCTCCACTTT.

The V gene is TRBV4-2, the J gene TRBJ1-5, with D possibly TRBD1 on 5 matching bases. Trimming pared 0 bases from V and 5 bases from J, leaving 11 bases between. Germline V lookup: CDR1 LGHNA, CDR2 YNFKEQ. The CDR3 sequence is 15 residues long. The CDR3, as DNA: TGTGCCAGCAGCCAAGAGGGGGTCGGGGATCAGCCCCAGCATTTT. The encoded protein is CASSQEGVGDQPQHF.

The CDR3 sequence: CASSYGPNTGELFF. In DNA, the CDR3 is TGTGCCAGCAGCTACGGGCCGAACACCGGGGAGCTGTTTTTT. This rearrangement joins TRBV7-2 to TRBJ2-2; D remains ambiguous. The V gene's germline CDR1 is SGHTA and CDR2 FQGNSA. The CDR3 is 14 residues long. V was shortened by 4 bases and J by 0 bases, with 6 bases between the two germline ends. The whole variable domain, remainder taken from reference TRBV7-2 and TRBJ2-2, is GAGVSQSPSNKVTEKGKDVELRCDPISGHTALYWYRQSLGQGLEFLIYFQGNSAPDKSGLPSDRFSAERTGGSVSTLTIQRTQQEDSAVYLCASSYGPNTGELFFGEGSRLTVL.

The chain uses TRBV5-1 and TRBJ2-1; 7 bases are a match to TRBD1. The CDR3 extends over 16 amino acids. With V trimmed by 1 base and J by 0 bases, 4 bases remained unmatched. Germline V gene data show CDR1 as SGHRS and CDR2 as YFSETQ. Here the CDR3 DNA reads TGCGCCAGCAGCTTGAACAGGGGTAGCTCCTACAATGAGCAGTTCTTC. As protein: CASSLNRGSSYNEQFF.

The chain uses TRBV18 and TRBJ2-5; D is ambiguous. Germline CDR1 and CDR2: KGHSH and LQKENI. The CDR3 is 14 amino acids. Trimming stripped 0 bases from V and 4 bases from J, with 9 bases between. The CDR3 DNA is TGTGCCAGCTCACCACCGATGGTCCTAGAGACCCAGTACTTC. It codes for CASSPPMVLETQYF.

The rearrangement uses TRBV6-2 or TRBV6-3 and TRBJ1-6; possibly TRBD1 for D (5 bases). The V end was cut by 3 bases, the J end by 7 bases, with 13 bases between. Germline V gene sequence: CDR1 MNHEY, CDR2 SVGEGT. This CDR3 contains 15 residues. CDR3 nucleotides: TGTGCCAGCAGTTATTTCGACGGGACCAATTCACCCCTCCACTTT. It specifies CASSYFDGTNSPLHF.

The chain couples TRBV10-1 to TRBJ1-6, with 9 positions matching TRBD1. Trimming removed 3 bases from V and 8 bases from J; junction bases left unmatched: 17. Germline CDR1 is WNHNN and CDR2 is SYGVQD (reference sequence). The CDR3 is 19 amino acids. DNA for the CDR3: TGCGCCAGCAGTGATTACGGGACAGGGCTTAGTTGGACAGATTCACCCCTCCACTTT. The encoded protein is CASSDYGTGLSWTDSPLHF.